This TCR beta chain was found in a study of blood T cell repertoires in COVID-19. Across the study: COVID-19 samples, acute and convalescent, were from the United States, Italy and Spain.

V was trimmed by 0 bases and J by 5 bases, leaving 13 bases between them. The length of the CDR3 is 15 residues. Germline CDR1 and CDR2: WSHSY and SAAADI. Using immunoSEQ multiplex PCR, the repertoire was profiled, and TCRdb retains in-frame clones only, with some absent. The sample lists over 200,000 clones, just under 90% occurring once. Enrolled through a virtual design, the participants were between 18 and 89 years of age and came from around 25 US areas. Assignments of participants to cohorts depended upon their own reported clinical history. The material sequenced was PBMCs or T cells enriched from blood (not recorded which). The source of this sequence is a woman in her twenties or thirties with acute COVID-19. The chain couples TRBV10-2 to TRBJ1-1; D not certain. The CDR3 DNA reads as TGCGCCAGCAGTGAGTCGGGAGCGTGGGGAACTGAAGCTTTCTTT. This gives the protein CASSESGAWGTEAFF.